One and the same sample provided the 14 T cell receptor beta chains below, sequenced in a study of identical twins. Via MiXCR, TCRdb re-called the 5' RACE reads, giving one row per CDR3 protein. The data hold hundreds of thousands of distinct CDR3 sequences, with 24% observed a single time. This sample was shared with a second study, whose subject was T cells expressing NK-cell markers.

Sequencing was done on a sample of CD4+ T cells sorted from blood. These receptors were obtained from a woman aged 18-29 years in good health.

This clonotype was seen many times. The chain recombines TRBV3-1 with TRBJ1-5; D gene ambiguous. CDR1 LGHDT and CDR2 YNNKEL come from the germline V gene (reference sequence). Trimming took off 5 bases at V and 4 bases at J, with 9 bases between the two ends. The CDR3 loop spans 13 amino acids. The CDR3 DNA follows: TGTGCCAGCAGCGAGACGGTTAATCAGCCCCAGCATTTT. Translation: CASSETVNQPQHF.

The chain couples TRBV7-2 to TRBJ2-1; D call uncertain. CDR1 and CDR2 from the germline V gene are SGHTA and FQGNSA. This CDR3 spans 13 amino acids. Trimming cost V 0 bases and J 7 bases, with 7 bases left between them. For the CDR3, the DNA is TGTGCCAGCAGCTTAGCGCACTGGAATGAGCAGTTCTTC. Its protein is CASSLAHWNEQFF.

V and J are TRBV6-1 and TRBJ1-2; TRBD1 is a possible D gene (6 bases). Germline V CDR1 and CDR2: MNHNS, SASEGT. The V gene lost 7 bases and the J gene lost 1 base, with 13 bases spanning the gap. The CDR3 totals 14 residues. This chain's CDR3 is CASTWGRDNYGYTF. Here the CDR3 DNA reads TGTGCCAGCACCTGGGGGCGGGATAACTATGGCTACACCTTC.

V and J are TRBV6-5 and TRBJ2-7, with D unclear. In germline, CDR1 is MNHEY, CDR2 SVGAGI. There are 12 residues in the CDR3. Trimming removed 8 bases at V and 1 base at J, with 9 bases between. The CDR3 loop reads CASGYSSYEQYF. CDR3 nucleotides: TGTGCCAGCGGATATTCGTCCTACGAGCAGTACTTC.

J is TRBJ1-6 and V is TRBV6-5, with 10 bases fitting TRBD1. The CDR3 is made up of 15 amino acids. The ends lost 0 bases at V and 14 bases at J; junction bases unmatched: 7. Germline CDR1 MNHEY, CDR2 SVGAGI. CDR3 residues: CASSYSKGQGITLHF. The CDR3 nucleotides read TGTGCCAGCAGTTACTCGAAGGGACAGGGGATAACCCTCCACTTT.

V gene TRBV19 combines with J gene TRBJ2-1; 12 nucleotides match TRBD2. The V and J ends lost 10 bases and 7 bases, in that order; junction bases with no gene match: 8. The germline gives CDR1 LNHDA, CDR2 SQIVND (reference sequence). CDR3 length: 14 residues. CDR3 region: CATRLAGDRNEQFF. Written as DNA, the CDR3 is TGTGCCACCCGACTAGCGGGAGATAGGAATGAGCAGTTCTTC.

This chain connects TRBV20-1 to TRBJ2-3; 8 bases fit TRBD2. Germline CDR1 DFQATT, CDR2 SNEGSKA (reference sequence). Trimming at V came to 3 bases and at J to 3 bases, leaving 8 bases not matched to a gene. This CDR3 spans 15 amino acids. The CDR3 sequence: CSASWTGGVTDTQYF. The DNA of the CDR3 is TGCAGTGCTAGTTGGACGGGAGGGGTGACAGATACGCAGTATTTT.

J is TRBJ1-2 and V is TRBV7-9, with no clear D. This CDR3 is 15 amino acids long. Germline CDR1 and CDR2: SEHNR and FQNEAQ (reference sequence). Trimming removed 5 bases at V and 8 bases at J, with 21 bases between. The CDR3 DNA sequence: TGTGCCAGCAGCCGGCCTGAGTCGGGAACAAACGGCTACACCTTC. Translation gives CASSRPESGTNGYTF.

The CDR3 here is CARTNRAGNEQYF. The CDR3 coding sequence is TGTGCCAGGACCAACAGGGCCGGGAACGAGCAGTACTTC. The chain employs TRBV25-1 and TRBJ2-7; possible D gene TRBD1, 6 bases. CDR1 is MGHDK, CDR2 SYGVNS, per germline. The CDR3 is 13 amino acids. Trimming left V 9 bases short and J 5 bases short, with 17 bases between.

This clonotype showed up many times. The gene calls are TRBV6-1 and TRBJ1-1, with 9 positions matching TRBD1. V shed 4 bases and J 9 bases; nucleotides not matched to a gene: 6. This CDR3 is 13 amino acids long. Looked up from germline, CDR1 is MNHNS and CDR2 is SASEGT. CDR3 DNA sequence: TGTGCCAGCAGTGTCGGACAGGGGAAAAAAGCTTTCTTT. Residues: CASSVGQGKKAFF.

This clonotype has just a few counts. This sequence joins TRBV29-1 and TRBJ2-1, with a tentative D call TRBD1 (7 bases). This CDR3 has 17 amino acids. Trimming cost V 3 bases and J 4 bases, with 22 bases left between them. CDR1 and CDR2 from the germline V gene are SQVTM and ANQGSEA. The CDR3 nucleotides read TGCAGCGTTGAGGGGATGGGGGGACAGCGATATTACAATGAGCAGTTCTTC. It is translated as CSVEGMGGQRYYNEQFF.

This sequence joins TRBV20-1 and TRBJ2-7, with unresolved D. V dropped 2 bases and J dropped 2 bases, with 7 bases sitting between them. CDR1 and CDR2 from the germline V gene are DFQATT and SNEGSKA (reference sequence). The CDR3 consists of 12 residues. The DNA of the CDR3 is TGCAGTGCTAGAACTCCAGCCTACGAGCAGTACTTC. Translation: CSARTPAYEQYF.

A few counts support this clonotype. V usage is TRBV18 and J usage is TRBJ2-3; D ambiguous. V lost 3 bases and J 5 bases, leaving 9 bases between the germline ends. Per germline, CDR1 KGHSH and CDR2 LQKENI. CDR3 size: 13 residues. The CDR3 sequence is CASSPRLVDTQYF. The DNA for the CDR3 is TGTGCCAGCTCACCGAGGTTGGTAGATACGCAGTATTTT.

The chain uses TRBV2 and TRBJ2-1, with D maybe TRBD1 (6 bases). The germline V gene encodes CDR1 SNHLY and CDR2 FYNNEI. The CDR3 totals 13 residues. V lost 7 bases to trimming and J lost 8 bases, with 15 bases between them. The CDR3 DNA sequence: TGTGCCAGCAACCCACAGGGATTCGATGAGCAGTTCTTC. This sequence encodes CASNPQGFDEQFF.